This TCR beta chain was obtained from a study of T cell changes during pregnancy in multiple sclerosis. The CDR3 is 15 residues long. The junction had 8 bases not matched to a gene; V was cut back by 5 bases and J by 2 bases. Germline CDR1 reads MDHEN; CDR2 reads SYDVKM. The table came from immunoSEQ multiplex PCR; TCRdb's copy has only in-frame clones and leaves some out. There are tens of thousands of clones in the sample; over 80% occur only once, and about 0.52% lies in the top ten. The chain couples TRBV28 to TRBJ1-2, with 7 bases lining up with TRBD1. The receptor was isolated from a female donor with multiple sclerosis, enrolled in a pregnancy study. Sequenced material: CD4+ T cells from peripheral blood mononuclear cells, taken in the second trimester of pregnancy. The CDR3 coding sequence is TGTGCCAGCAGTACAAGGACAGGAGGAAACTATGGCTACACCTTC. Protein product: CASSTRTGGNYGYTF.